This record looks at one T cell receptor beta chain sequence and its context. Its target is unknown. These data come from a study of T cells in localized non-small cell lung cancer. Broader study findings: T cell clonality was highest in uninvolved adjacent lung, above tumor. Median about 58 top-100 tumor clones were shared with paired adjacent lung. Since sequencing was restricted to only one region of the tumor, intratumor heterogeneity remains a possibility. Longer overall survival associated with higher blood T cell density; shorter survival with higher adjacent-lung clonality.

Clones were sequenced by immunoSEQ multiplex PCR, and TCRdb holds only the in-frame ones, with some missing. The repertoire holds approximately 2,000 clones, with 20% to 30% as singletons. This CDR3 is 13 amino acids long. Trimming stripped 2 bases from V and 8 bases from J, with 10 bases between. From germline, CDR1 is SGHDN and CDR2 FVKESK. The starting material was lung tumor tissue, obtained before any cancer treatment. This chain connects TRBV14 to TRBJ2-1; either TRBD1 or TRBD2 may supply D (5 bases each). The sequence was collected from a woman between 35 and 75 years old with stage III squamous cell lung carcinoma. This CDR3 is CASSQRGTDEQFF. The CDR3 coding sequence is TGTGCCAGCAGCCAACGAGGGACGGATGAGCAGTTCTTC.